These 14 T cell receptor beta chains came from one sample sequenced in a study of T cell changes during pregnancy in multiple sclerosis. Assay: immunoSEQ multiplex PCR; the TCRdb copy retains only in-frame clones and omits some. The table lists approximately 30,000 clones, about 88% of them singletons. Material: CD8+ T cells from peripheral blood mononuclear cells, obtained before pregnancy. The receptors stem from a female donor with multiple sclerosis, enrolled in a pregnancy study.

The V call is TRBV7-8, the J call TRBJ1-2; D unresolved. V lost 5 bases and J lost 8, with 12 bases in between. Germline lookup yields CDR1 SGHVS and CDR2 FQNEAQ. This CDR3 contains 12 residues. Written as DNA, the CDR3 is TGTGCCAGCAGCCCCAGCCGGGAAGGCTACACCTTC. Translating gives CASSPSREGYTF.

The chain combines TRBV6-5 with TRBJ1-2; D is ambiguous. V dropped 6 bases and J dropped 5 bases, with 13 bases sitting between them. The CDR3 runs 13 residues. Germline CDR1 reads MNHEY; CDR2 reads SVGAGI. CDR3 DNA: TGTGCCAGCAGCCCTGAGCCCCCATATGGCTACACCTTC. Amino acids: CASSPEPPYGYTF.

The V call is TRBV6-5, the J call TRBJ1-5; D gene ambiguous. The CDR3 has 14 amino acids. Germline CDR1 and CDR2: MNHEY and SVGAGI. V was pared by 3 bases and J by 5 bases, with 11 bases between. The CDR3 region has the DNA TGTGCCAGCAGTTATGTGGGGAGGGATCAGCCCCAGCATTTT. Amino acid sequence: CASSYVGRDQPQHF.

This clone was found a few times. This sequence joins TRBV11-2 and TRBJ2-1; 7 bases match TRBD2. Germline lookup yields CDR1 SGHAT and CDR2 FQNNGV. V shed 2 bases, J shed 13 bases, and the junction held 5 bases outside the gene matches. The CDR3 is 12 amino acids. The CDR3: CASSLYVGLQFF. The CDR3, as DNA: TGTGCCAGCAGCTTATACGTGGGACTACAGTTCTTC.

V is TRBV30 and J is TRBJ1-2; D call uncertain. CDR1 is GTSNPN, CDR2 SVGIG, per germline (reference sequence). The CDR3 is 14 amino acids. Trimming left V 0 bases short and J 5 bases short, with 13 bases between. Here the CDR3 reads CAWSVVPGWYGYTF. CDR3 bases: TGTGCCTGGAGTGTTGTACCGGGTTGGTATGGCTACACCTTC.

The J gene is TRBJ1-5, the V gene TRBV19, with 7 nucleotides matching TRBD1. Trimming took 0 bases from V and 3 from J; bases not matched to a gene: 17. Germline V gene sequence: CDR1 LNHDA, CDR2 SQIVND (reference sequence). The CDR3 is 20 amino acids. The CDR3 DNA sequence: TGTGCCAGTAGTATAGATCCTGTAGGGGGCCGGTCCCAGCTCAATCAGCCCCAGCATTTT. It translates to CASSIDPVGGRSQLNQPQHF.

The gene calls are TRBV27 and TRBJ2-7; 9 nucleotides align to TRBD1. CDR1 and CDR2 (germline): MNHEY, SMNVEV (reference sequence). J gave up 5 bases and V 6 bases, and 8 bases lay outside the gene matches. CDR3 size: 14 residues. CDR3 sequence reads: CASRPGQGFNEQYF. The CDR3 nucleotides read TGTGCCAGCAGGCCGGGACAGGGTTTCAACGAGCAGTACTTC.

This clone is medium-sized (0.01 to 0.1%). In DNA, the CDR3 is TGTGCCAGCAGCCCCCCAGCGGACTACAATGAGCAGTTCTTC. It yields the protein CASSPPADYNEQFF. V gene TRBV28 combines with J gene TRBJ2-1; TRBD2 is a possible D gene (5 bases). Germline V gene data show CDR1 as MDHEN and CDR2 as SYDVKM. CDR3 length: 14 amino acids. Trimming left V 6 bases short and J 3 bases short, with 12 bases between.

The rearrangement links TRBV7-2 to TRBJ1-2, with unresolved D. The CDR3 covers 17 residues. CDR1 is SGHTA and CDR2 is FQGNSA in the germline V gene. V lost 1 base and J 3 bases, leaving 18 bases between the germline ends. The CDR3 nucleotides read TGTGCCAGCAGCTTAGATTTGGGCAGTCTGCCCCACTATGGCTACACCTTC. Its translation: CASSLDLGSLPHYGYTF.

J is TRBJ2-2 and V is TRBV6-5, with 10 bases that match TRBD2. After removal of 7 bases from V and 7 bases from J, the junction contained 6 bases not matched to a gene. CDR1 and CDR2 from the germline V gene are MNHEY and SVGAGI. CDR3 size: 14 residues. The CDR3 region has the DNA TGTGCCAGCACCCTAGCGGGGGTAGGCGGGGAGCTGTTTTTT. Its translation is CASTLAGVGGELFF.

The gene calls are TRBV7-2 and TRBJ2-5, with D maybe TRBD1 (5 bases). The CDR3 consists of 15 residues. Per the germline V gene, CDR1 is SGHTA and CDR2 is FQGNSA. Trimming cost V 0 bases and J 5 bases, with 13 bases left between them. The chain's CDR3 is CASSLARQLRETQYF. The CDR3 coding sequence is TGTGCCAGCAGCTTAGCGAGACAGCTGCGGGAGACCCAGTACTTC.

This clone was seen just once. The V and J genes are TRBV9 and TRBJ2-3, with 10 bases that match TRBD2. The CDR3 runs 16 residues. After removal of 4 bases from V and 6 bases from J, the junction contained 11 bases not matched to a gene. Germline V gene lookup returns CDR1 SGDLS and CDR2 YYNGEE. The CDR3 DNA reads TGTGCCAGCAGCACCAGAGCGGGGGGGGGCCCTGATACGCAGTATTTT. It encodes CASSTRAGGGPDTQYF.

V and J are TRBV5-6 and TRBJ2-2, with 12 nucleotides matching TRBD2. Germline values: CDR1 SGHDT, CDR2 YYEEEE. The CDR3 is made up of 17 amino acids. Trimming took 0 bases from V and 6 from J; bases not matched to a gene: 6. CDR3 bases: TGTGCCAGCAGCTTGGCTAGCGGGGGGGCTGTCGCCGGGGAGCTGTTTTTT. Its protein product is CASSLASGGAVAGELFF. The full variable domain, with the rest looked up from reference TRBV5-6 and TRBJ2-2, is DAGVTQSPTHLIKTRGQQVTLRCSPKSGHDTVSWYQQALGQGPQFIFQYYEEEERQRGNFPDRFSGHQFPNYSSELNVNALLLGDSALYLCASSLASGGAVAGELFFGEGSRLTVL.

The chain links TRBV5-3 to TRBJ1-6, with unresolved D. TRBV5-3 is given ORF status, its function remaining uncertain. The CDR3 spans 9 residues. V lost 5 bases, J lost 14 bases, and 5 bases lay in between. The CDR3: CARSETLHF. The CDR3, as DNA: TGTGCCAGAAGTGAGACCCTCCACTTT.